This section outlines one TCR beta chain sequence together with its context. This sample was included in a study of blood T cell repertoires in COVID-19. At the level of the study: Whether acute or convalescent, the COVID-19 samples came from the United States, Italy and Spain. Sample material is recorded as cDNA or gDNA derived from T cells, B-cell-depleted T cells, or PBMCs.

Authors' analysis steps: Counts of nucleated cells, estimated from reference gene primer amplification, were obtained. Produced via immunoSEQ multiplex PCR; TCRdb's table is partial and in-frame only. For V, J and clone size, that table is used; D and trimming come from the DNA. Of around 300,000 clones listed, 75% to 90% are singletons. The V gene end was trimmed by 3 bases and the J gene end by 4 bases; junction bases not matched to a gene: 5. The V gene's germline CDR1 is SQVTM and CDR2 ANQGSEA. The CDR3 covers 13 residues. The material sequenced was peripheral blood. The rearrangement uses TRBV29-1 and TRBJ2-5; 7 positions match TRBD1. The TCR comes from a woman aged 40 to 50 with acute or convalescent COVID-19. In nucleotides, the CDR3 is TGCAGCGTTGATGGTACAGGGGCAGAGACCCAGTACTTC. Its protein product is CSVDGTGAETQYF.